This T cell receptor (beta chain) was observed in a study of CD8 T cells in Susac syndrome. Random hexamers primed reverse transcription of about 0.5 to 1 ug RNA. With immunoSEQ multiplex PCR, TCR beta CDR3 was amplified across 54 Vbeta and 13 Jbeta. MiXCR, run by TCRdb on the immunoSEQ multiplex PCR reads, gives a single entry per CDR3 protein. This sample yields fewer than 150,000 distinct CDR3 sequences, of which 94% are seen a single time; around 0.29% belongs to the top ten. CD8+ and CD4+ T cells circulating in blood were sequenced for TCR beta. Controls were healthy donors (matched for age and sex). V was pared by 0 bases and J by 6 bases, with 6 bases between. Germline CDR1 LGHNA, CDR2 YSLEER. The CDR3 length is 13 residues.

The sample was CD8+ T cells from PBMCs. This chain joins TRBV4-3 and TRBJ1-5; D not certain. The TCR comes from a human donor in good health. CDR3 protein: CASSQEAGQPQHF. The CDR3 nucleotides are TGCGCCAGCAGCCAAGAGGCAGGTCAGCCCCAGCATTTT.